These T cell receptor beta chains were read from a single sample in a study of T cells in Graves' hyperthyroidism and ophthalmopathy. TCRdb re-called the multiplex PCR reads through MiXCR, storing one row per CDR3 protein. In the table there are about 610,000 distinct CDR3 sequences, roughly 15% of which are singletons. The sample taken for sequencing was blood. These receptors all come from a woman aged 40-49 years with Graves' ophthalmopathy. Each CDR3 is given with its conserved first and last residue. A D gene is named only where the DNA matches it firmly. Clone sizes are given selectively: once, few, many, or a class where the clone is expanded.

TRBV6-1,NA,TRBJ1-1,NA,CASSSTVGTEAFF,TGTGCCAGCAGCTCGACAGTCGGGACTGAAGCTTTCTTT
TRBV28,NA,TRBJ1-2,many,CASSSRARNYGYTF,TGTGCCAGCAGTTCGAGGGCCAGGAACTATGGCTACACCTTC
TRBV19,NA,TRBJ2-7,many,CASSYSTYYEQYF,TGTGCCAGTAGTTACTCTACATACTACGAGCAGTACTTC
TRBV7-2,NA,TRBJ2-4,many,CASSLTVGSIQYF,TGTGCCAGCAGCTTAACAGTCGGGAGCATTCAGTACTTC
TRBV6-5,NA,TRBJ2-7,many,CASSYSKQLAYEQYF,TGTGCCAGCAGTTACTCGAAACAACTAGCCTACGAGCAGTACTTC
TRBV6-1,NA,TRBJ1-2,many,CASTEDRRVDYGYTF,TGTGCCAGCACTGAGGACAGACGGGTGGACTATGGCTACACCTTC
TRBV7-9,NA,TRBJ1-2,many,CASSLDNDGYTF,TGTGCCAGCAGCCTTGACAACGACGGCTACACCTTC
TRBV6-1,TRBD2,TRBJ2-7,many,CASSDRGSTYEQYF,TGTGCCAGCAGTGACCGCGGGAGTACGTACGAGCAGTACTTC
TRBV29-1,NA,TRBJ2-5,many,CSVAPRLGVGETQYF,TGCAGCGTTGCGCCGCGACTGGGGGTAGGCGAGACCCAGTACTTC
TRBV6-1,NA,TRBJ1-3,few,CASSRDKGNTIYF,TGTGCCAGCAGCCGGGACAAAGGAAACACCATATATTTT
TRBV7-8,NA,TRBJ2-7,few,CASSLVEDYEQYF,TGTGCCAGCAGCTTAGTAGAAGACTACGAGCAGTACTTC
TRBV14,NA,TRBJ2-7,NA,CASSQDPDSPSEQYF,TGTGCCAGCAGCCAAGATCCGGACAGTCCCTCCGAGCAGTACTTC
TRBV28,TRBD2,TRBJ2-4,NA,CASSARLAGEIDIQYF,TGTGCCAGCAGTGCCCGACTAGCGGGAGAAATAGACATTCAGTACTTC
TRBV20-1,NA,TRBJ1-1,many,CSARDLGVNTEAFF,TGCAGTGCTAGAGATCTGGGTGTGAACACTGAAGCTTTCTTT
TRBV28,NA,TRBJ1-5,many,CASSLLPESNQPQHF,TGTGCCAGCAGTCTATTGCCAGAAAGCAATCAGCCCCAGCATTTT
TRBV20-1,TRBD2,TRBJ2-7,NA,CSARGPGRVHEQYF,TGCAGTGCTAGAGGACCCGGGAGGGTCCACGAGCAGTACTTC
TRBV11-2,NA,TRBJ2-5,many,CASSWMGETETQYF,TGTGCCAGCAGCTGGATGGGTGAGACAGAGACCCAGTACTTC
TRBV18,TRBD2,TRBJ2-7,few,CASSPSSGNTYEQYF,TGTGCCAGCTCACCATCTAGCGGGAATACCTACGAGCAGTACTTC
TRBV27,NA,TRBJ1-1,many,CASSPYRLGNTEAFF,TGTGCCAGCAGTCCCTATCGGCTGGGAAACACTGAAGCTTTCTTT
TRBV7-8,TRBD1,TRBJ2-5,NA,CASTPRDSQETQYF,TGTGCCAGCACCCCCCGGGACAGTCAAGAGACCCAGTACTTC
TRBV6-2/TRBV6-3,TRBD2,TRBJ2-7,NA,CASRGGLAGAHEQYF,TGTGCCAGCAGGGGGGGACTAGCGGGAGCCCACGAGCAGTACTTC
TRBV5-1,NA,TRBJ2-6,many,CASSQSSGANVLTF,TGTGCCAGCAGTCAGAGCTCTGGGGCCAACGTCCTGACTTTC
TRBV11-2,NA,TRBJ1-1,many,CASSPPLGAVGNTEAFF,TGTGCCAGCAGCCCCCCACTTGGGGCGGTAGGGAACACTGAAGCTTTCTTT
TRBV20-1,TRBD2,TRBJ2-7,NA,CSARGLAGAIYEQYF,TGCAGTGCTAGAGGACTAGCGGGAGCCATCTACGAGCAGTACTTC
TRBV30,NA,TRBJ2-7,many,CAWSAHLGSLPDEQYF,TGTGCCTGGAGTGCACACCTGGGGAGCCTCCCCGACGAGCAGTACTTC
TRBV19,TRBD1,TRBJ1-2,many,CASRDRGRVYGYTF,TGTGCCAGTAGGGACAGGGGGCGAGTCTATGGCTACACCTTC
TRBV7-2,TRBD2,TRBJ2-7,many,CASRYTSGIGYEQYF,TGTGCCAGCAGATACACTAGCGGGATAGGTTACGAGCAGTACTTC
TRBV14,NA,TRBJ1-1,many,CASSQAVSWTEAFF,TGTGCCAGCAGCCAAGCCGTGAGTTGGACTGAAGCTTTCTTT
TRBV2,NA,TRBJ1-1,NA,CASRDDRSEAFF,TGTGCCAGCAGAGACGACAGGAGTGAAGCTTTCTTT
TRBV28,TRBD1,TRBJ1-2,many,CASSSAWTGPYGYTF,TGTGCCAGCAGTTCAGCCTGGACAGGCCCCTATGGCTACACCTTC
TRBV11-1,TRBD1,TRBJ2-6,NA,CASSSRNRGPGANVLTF,TGTGCCAGCAGCTCCCGGAACAGGGGGCCTGGGGCCAACGTCCTGACTTTC
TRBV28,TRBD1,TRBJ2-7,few,CASRLTGGHEQYF,TGTGCCAGCAGATTAACAGGGGGCCACGAGCAGTACTTC
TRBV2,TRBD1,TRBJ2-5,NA,CASSEQGTAQETQYF,TGTGCCAGCAGTGAACAGGGGACAGCCCAAGAGACCCAGTACTTC
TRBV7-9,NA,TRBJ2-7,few,CASSLAGGEVYEQYF,TGTGCCAGCAGCTTAGCGGGGGGAGAGGTCTACGAGCAGTACTTC
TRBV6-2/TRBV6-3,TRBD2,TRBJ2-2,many,CASSWLERERYTGELFF,TGTGCCAGCAGTTGGCTTGAGCGGGAGCGGTATACCGGGGAGCTGTTTTTT
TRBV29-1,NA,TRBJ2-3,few,CSVEERSGDTQYF,TGCAGCGTCGAAGAAAGGAGTGGAGATACGCAGTATTTT
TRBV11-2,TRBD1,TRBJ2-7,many,CASSPGQDSYEQYF,TGTGCCAGCAGCCCGGGACAGGATTCCTACGAGCAGTACTTC
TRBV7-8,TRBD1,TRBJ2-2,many,CARQGPTGELFF,TGTGCCAGACAGGGGCCCACCGGGGAGCTGTTTTTT
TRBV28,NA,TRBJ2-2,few,CASSLTPTSTRSNTGELFF,TGTGCCAGCAGTTTAACCCCCACTTCGACACGTTCCAACACCGGGGAGCTGTTTTTT
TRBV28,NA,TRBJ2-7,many,CASNPQGYYEQYF,TGTGCCAGCAACCCACAGGGTTATTACGAGCAGTACTTC
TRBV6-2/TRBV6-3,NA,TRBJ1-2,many,CASSFPGFYGYTF,TGTGCCAGCAGTTTCCCAGGATTCTATGGCTACACCTTC
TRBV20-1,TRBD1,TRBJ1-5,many,CSARDAGQGNQPQHF,TGCAGTGCTAGAGATGCGGGACAGGGAAATCAGCCCCAGCATTTT
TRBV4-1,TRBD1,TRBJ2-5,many,CASSQDGTGGETQYF,TGCGCCAGCAGCCAGGACGGGACAGGGGGGGAGACCCAGTACTTC
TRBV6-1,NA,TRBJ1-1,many,CASSEGGKGTEAFF,TGTGCCAGCAGTGAAGGGGGGAAAGGCACTGAAGCTTTCTTT
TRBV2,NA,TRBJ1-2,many,CASRVGGAASYGYTF,TGTGCCAGCAGGGTGGGGGGGGCGGCAAGCTATGGCTACACCTTC
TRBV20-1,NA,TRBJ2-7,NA,CSASLRLDEQYF,TGCAGTGCTAGTCTCAGGCTCGACGAGCAGTACTTC